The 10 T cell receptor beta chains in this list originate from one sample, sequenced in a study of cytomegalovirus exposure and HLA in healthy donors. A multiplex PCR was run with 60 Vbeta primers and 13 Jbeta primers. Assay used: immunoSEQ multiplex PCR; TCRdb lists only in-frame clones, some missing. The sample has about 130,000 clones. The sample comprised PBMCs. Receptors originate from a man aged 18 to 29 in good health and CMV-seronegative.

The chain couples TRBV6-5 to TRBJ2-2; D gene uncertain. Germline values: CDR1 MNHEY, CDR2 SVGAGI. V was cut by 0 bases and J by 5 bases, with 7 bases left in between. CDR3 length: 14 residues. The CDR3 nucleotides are TGTGCCAGCAGTTACTCGAGTGTGACCGGGGAGCTGTTTTTT. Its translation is CASSYSSVTGELFF.

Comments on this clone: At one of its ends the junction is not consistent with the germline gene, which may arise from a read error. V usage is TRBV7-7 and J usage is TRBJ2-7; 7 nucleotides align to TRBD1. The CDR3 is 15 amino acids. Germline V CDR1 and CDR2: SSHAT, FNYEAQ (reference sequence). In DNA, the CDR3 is TGTGCTAGCAGCCCTCAAGGGACAGATTCCTACGAGCAGTACTTC. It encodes CASSPQGTDSYEQYF. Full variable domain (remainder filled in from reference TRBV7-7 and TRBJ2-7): GAGVSQSPRYKVTKRGQDVTLRCDPISSHATLYWYQQALGQGPEFLTYFNYEAQPDKSGLPSDRFSAERPEGSISTLTIQRTEQRDSAMYRCASSPQGTDSYEQYFGPGTRLTVT.

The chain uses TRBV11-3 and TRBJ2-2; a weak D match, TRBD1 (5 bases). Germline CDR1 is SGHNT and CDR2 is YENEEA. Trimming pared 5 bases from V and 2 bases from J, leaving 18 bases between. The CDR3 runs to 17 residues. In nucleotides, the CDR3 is TGTGCCAGCAGCCCGTTGGGTGGCGGACAAAACACCGGGGAGCTGTTTTTT. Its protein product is CASSPLGGGQNTGELFF.

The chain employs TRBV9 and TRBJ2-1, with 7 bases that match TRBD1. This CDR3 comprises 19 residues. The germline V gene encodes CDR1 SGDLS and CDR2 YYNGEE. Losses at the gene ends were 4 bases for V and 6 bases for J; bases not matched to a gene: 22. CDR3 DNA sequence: TGTGCCAGCAGCCCCAGGAGCCAGGTTGAGGGGACAGCTATCAATGAGCAGTTCTTC. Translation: CASSPRSQVEGTAINEQFF. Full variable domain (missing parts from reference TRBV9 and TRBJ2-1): DSGVTQTPKHLITATGQRVTLRCSPRSGDLSVYWYQQSLDQGLQFLIQYYNGEERAKGNILERFSAQQFPDLHSELNLSSLELGDSALYFCASSPRSQVEGTAINEQFFGPGTRLTVL.

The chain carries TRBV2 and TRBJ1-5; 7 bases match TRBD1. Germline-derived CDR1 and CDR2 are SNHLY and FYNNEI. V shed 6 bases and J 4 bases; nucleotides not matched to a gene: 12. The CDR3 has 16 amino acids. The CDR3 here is CASSTVTGAPNQPQHF. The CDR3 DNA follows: TGTGCCAGCAGCACCGTCACAGGGGCGCCGAATCAGCCCCAGCATTTT.

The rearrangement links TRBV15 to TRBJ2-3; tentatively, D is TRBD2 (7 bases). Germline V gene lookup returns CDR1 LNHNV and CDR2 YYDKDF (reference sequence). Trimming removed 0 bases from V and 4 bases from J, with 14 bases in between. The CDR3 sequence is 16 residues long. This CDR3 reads CATSRDRGGGPDTQYF. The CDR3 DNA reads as TGTGCCACCAGCAGAGATCGAGGGGGAGGGCCAGATACGCAGTATTTT.

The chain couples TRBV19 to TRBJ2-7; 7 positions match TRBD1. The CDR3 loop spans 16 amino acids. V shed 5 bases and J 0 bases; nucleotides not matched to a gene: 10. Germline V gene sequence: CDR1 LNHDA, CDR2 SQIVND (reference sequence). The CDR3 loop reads CASSSRQGVLSYEQYF. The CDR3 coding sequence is TGTGCCAGTAGTTCACGACAGGGCGTTCTCTCCTACGAGCAGTACTTC.

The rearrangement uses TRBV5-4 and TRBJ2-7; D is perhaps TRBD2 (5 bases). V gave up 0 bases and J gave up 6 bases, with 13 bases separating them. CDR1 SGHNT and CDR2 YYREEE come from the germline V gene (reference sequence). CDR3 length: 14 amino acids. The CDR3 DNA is TGTGCCAGCAGCTTGGGTCGGGGAGAGGGCGAGCAGTACTTC. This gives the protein CASSLGRGEGEQYF.

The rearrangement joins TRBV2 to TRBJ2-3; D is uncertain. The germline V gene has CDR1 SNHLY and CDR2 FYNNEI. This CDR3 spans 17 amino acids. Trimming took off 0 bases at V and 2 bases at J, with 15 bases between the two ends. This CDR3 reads CASSEAGGGSNTDTQYF. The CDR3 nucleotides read TGTGCCAGCAGTGAAGCGGGTGGCGGAAGCAACACAGATACGCAGTATTTT.

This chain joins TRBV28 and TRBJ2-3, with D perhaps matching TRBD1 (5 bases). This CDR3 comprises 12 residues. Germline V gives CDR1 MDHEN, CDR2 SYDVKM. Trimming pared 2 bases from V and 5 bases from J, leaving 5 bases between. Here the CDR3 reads CASSLQGDTQYF. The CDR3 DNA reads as TGTGCCAGCAGTTTACAGGGAGATACGCAGTATTTT.